These 18 T cell receptor beta chains originate from one sample sequenced in a study of T cell repertoires in cytomegalovirus infection. TCRdb fed the reads into MiXCR, producing one record per CDR3 protein. The sample lists about 900,000 distinct CDR3 sequences; roughly 30% were seen once. Their antigen targets remain unknown. The sample in question was cultured CD8+ T cells from PBMCs, obtained from culture after CMV antigen stimulation. The source is a human donor in good health (CMV status not recorded). Some clones in this sample may be carry-over from other donors' samples.

For this clonotype: A much larger clone lies a single base off, so this may be a read error. The chain combines TRBV12-3 or TRBV12-4 with TRBJ1-4; TRBD1 matches at 9 bases. V was clipped by 5 bases and J by 5 bases; unmatched bases: 3. This CDR3 region has 14 residues. The CDR3 loop reads CASSIGQGNEKLFF. Written as DNA, the CDR3 is TGTGCCAGCAGTATAGGACAGGGGAATGAAAAACTGTTTTTT.

The V gene is TRBV7-6, the J gene TRBJ2-2, with 8 bases that match TRBD1. Looked up from germline, CDR1 is SGHVS and CDR2 is FNYEAQ. The length of the CDR3 is 18 residues. J was trimmed by 1 base and V by 9 bases; bases with no gene match: 16. The CDR3 sequence is CASYPGQVISGNTGELFF. In DNA, the CDR3 is TGTGCCAGTTACCCGGGACAGGTTATTTCGGGGAACACCGGGGAGCTGTTTTTT.

This clonotype has a handful of counts. The chain carries TRBV29-1 and TRBJ2-7; either TRBD1 or TRBD2 may fit D (5 bases each). Deletions cut 5 bases from V and 3 bases from J, with 20 bases between. The CDR3 has 15 residues. The V gene's germline CDR1 is SQVTM and CDR2 ANQGSEA. CDR3 in DNA: TGCAGCGTTCTGGGGGTAGGGGCTGTGGACTACGAGCAGTACTTC. Residues: CSVLGVGAVDYEQYF.

This clonotype was counted only a few times. The V gene is TRBV15, the J gene TRBJ1-1, with 8 bases that match TRBD1. J lost 6 bases, V lost 3 bases, and 3 bases had no gene match. The germline gives CDR1 LNHNV, CDR2 YYDKDF (reference sequence). The CDR3 extends over 13 amino acids. Written as DNA, the CDR3 is TGTGCCACCAGCAGCGGGACAGGTTCTGAAGCTTTCTTT. Protein sequence: CATSSGTGSEAFF.

This clonotype was seen a few times. V is TRBV5-4 and J is TRBJ2-2; D possibly corresponds to TRBD2 (6 bases). Germline V gives CDR1 SGHNT, CDR2 YYREEE (reference sequence). CDR3 size: 15 residues. V was clipped by 6 bases and J by 0 bases, with 12 bases between them. DNA for the CDR3: TGTGCCAGCAACCCGGGGGACGCGAACACCGGGGAGCTGTTTTTT. Its translation: CASNPGDANTGELFF.

Turning to this clonotype: At one end, the junction sequence differs from germline, possibly due to a read error. CDR3 protein: CVSSSTPGQWPYEQYF. CDR3 coding DNA: TGTGTCAGCAGTTCCACGCCGGGACAGTGGCCCTACGAGCAGTACTTC. The V and J genes are TRBV12-3 or TRBV12-4 and TRBJ2-7, with 7 bases identical to TRBD1. The CDR3 totals 16 residues.

This clonotype was picked up a small number of times. The genes are TRBV2 and TRBJ2-7; 8 nucleotides align to TRBD1. V was pared by 6 bases and J by 3 bases, with 4 bases of the junction left unmatched. Per the germline V gene, CDR1 is SNHLY and CDR2 is FYNNEI. The CDR3 covers 13 residues. CDR3 sequence reads: CASRGDRGYEQYF. CDR3 DNA: TGTGCCAGCAGGGGAGACAGGGGCTACGAGCAGTACTTC.

The CDR3 DNA is TGCAGTGCTAGCTCCCCGCAGCGGGGGGGCACAGATACGCAGTATTTT. This codes for CSASSPQRGGTDTQYF. The V gene is TRBV20-1, the J gene TRBJ2-3; 9 bases fit TRBD2. The V gene's germline CDR1 is DFQATT and CDR2 SNEGSKA (reference sequence). J lost 1 base, V lost 3 bases, and 8 bases had no gene match. There are 16 residues in the CDR3.

The rearrangement uses TRBV7-9 and TRBJ2-3, with TRBD2 matching over 7 bases. V shed 5 bases, J shed 4 bases, and the junction held 12 bases outside the gene matches. The germline gives CDR1 SEHNR, CDR2 FQNEAQ (reference sequence). CDR3 length: 16 residues. The CDR3 region is CASSGPPSGGPDTQYF. The CDR3 DNA sequence: TGTGCCAGCAGCGGACCACCTAGCGGTGGCCCAGATACGCAGTATTTT.

This clonotype was seen more than once but under ten times. CDR3 DNA: TGTGCCAGCATCCAGGACAGGAGTCTCTACAATGAGCAGTTCTTC. It specifies CASIQDRSLYNEQFF. The rearrangement joins TRBV6-1 to TRBJ2-1; 7 bases agree with TRBD1. The CDR3 runs to 15 residues. With V trimmed by 7 bases and J by 3 bases, 9 bases remained unmatched. Looked up from germline, CDR1 is MNHNS and CDR2 is SASEGT.

The chain employs TRBV5-1 and TRBJ2-1; the D is unclear. This CDR3 is 17 amino acids long. Looked up from germline, CDR1 is SGHRS and CDR2 is YFSETQ. V lost 3 bases and J 0 bases, leaving 16 bases between the germline ends. The CDR3 DNA reads TGCGCCAGCAGCTCTGAGCCGGCCTCAAACTCCTACAATGAGCAGTTCTTC. This encodes CASSSEPASNSYNEQFF.

This clonotype has only a few counts. V gene TRBV7-8 combines with J gene TRBJ2-7, with D unresolved. From germline, CDR1 is SGHVS and CDR2 FQNEAQ. The length of the CDR3 is 16 residues. The V end was cut by 0 bases, the J end by 5 bases, with 17 bases between. The CDR3 sequence: CASSLALGNLGDEQYF. The CDR3 DNA reads as TGTGCCAGCAGCTTAGCGCTAGGAAACCTAGGAGACGAGCAGTACTTC.

This clonotype came up a few times. The chain joins TRBV29-1 to TRBJ1-1; tentative D call: TRBD1 (6 bases). With 4 bases removed from V and 4 bases from J, the gap between germline ends came to 10 bases. The CDR3 consists of 12 residues. Germline-derived CDR1 and CDR2 are SQVTM and ANQGSEA. In DNA form, the CDR3 reads TGCAGCGTTGTGGGGGGCCCCACTGAAGCTTTCTTT. It is translated as CSVVGGPTEAFF.

The V call is TRBV7-6, the J call TRBJ2-1, with 7 bases that match TRBD2. V dropped 5 bases and J dropped 10; count of bases not matched to a gene: 8. Germline CDR1 SGHVS, CDR2 FNYEAQ. This CDR3 spans 13 amino acids. In DNA form, the CDR3 reads TGTGCCAGCAGCCCGCGGGACTATACGGAGCAGTTCTTC. Residues: CASSPRDYTEQFF.

This clonotype came up a few times. The CDR3 region is CASSLNQGWQPQHF. In DNA form, the CDR3 reads TGTGCCAGCAGCTTAAATCAGGGATGGCAGCCCCAGCATTTT. J is TRBJ1-5 and V is TRBV7-6; the D gene is possibly TRBD1 (5 bases). Per the germline V gene, CDR1 is SGHVS and CDR2 is FNYEAQ. The V end lost 2 bases, the J end lost 7 bases, and 12 bases lay between the germline ends. The CDR3 covers 14 residues.

This clonotype was counted a few times. The J gene is TRBJ2-1, the V gene TRBV4-1; the D gene is possibly TRBD2 (6 bases). V lost 0 bases and J lost 3, with 9 bases in between. The CDR3 length is 15 residues. Germline V gene sequence: CDR1 MGHRA, CDR2 YSYEKL. Here the CDR3 DNA reads TGCGCCAGCAGCCAAGAAGCGGGTTTCTACAATGAGCAGTTCTTC. As protein: CASSQEAGFYNEQFF.

Concerning this clonotype itself: A much larger clone lies one base from this, so it may be a read error. V usage is TRBV12-3 or TRBV12-4 and J usage is TRBJ1-2; no reliable D call. V dropped 10 bases and J dropped 4 bases, with 22 bases sitting between them. This CDR3 spans 15 amino acids. The chain's CDR3 is CANSPGSPTIYGYTF. CDR3 sequence (DNA): TGTGCCAACAGCCCGGGGAGTCCCACTATCTATGGCTACACCTTC.

The V gene is TRBV7-3, the J gene TRBJ2-2, with 7 bases that match TRBD1. CDR1 is SGHTA and CDR2 is FQGTGA in the germline V gene. Unmatched junction bases numbered 8, after V lost 2 bases and J lost 5 bases. The CDR3 extends over 16 amino acids. The CDR3 loop is CASSLWVAGGTGELFF. CDR3 nucleotide sequence: TGTGCCAGCAGCTTATGGGTCGCAGGGGGAACCGGGGAGCTGTTTTTT.